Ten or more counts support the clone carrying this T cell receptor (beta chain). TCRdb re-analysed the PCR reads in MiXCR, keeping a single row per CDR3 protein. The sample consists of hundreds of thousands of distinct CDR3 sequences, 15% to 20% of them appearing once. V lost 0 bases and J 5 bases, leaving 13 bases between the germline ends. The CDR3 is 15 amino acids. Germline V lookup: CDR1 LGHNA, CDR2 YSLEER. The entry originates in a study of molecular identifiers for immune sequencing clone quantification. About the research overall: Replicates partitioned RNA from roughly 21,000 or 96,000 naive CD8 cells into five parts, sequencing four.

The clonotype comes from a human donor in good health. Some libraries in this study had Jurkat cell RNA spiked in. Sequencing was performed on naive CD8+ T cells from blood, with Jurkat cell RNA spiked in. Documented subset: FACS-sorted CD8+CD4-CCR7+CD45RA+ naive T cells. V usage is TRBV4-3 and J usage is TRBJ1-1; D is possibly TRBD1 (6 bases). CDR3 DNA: TGCGCCAGCAGCCAAGATAACGTGGGGGCTACTGAAGCTTTCTTT. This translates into CASSQDNVGATEAFF.